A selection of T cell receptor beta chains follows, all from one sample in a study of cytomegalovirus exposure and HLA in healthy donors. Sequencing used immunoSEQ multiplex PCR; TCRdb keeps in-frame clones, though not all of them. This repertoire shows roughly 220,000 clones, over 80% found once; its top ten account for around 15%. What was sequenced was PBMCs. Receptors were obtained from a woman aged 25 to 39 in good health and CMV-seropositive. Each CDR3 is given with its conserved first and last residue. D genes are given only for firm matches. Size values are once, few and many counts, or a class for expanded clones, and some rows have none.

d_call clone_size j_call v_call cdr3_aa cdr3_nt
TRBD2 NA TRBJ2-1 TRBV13 CASSFTRGGGIYNEQFF TGTGCCAGCAGCTTCACTAGGGGCGGGGGGATCTACAATGAGCAGTTCTTC
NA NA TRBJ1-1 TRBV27 CASSPQQDWNTEAFF TGTGCCAGCAGTCCCCAACAGGATTGGAACACTGAAGCTTTCTTT
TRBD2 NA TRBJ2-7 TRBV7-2 CASSLAVLTSETYEQYF TGTGCCAGCAGCTTAGCGGTTTTGACTAGCGAGACCTACGAGCAGTACTTC
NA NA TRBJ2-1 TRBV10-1 CASSRAGSSYNEQFF TGCGCCAGCTCTCGGGCAGGGAGCTCCTACAATGAGCAGTTCTTC
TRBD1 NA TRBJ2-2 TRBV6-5 CASSSTGGHTGELFF TGTGCCAGCAGTTCTACAGGGGGCCACACCGGGGAGCTGTTTTTT
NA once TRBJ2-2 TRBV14 CASSQDEVAGELFF TGTGCCAGCAGCCAAGATGAGGTGGCCGGGGAGCTGTTTTTT
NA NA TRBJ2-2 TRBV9 CASTRQLNTGELFF TGTGCCAGCACTAGACAGCTAAACACCGGGGAGCTGTTTTTT
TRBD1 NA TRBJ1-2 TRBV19 CASSPDRWGDDGYTF TGTGCCAGTAGCCCGGACAGGTGGGGGGACGATGGCTACACCTTC
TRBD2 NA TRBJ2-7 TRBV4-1 CASRREGHSSYEQYF TGCGCCAGCAGAAGGGAGGGGCATAGCTCCTACGAGCAGTACTTC
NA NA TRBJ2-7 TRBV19 CASSQLGARYEQYF TGTGCCAGTAGTCAGCTGGGGGCGCGTTACGAGCAGTACTTC
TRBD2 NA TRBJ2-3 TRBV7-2 CASRAGEHTDTQYF TGTGCCAGCAGAGCGGGAGAGCACACAGATACGCAGTATTTT
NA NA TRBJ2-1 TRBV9 CASSQGGLPYNEQFF TGTGCCAGCAGCCAAGGGGGGTTACCCTACAATGAGCAGTTCTTC
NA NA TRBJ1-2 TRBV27 CASSLSAFRVLGYTF TGTGCCAGCAGTTTGTCAGCATTCAGGGTTCTTGGCTACACCTTC
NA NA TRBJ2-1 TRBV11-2 CASSSNEQFF TGTGCCAGCAGCTCGAATGAGCAGTTCTTC
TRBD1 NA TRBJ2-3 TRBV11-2 CASSLSSRTGPDTQYF TGTGCCAGCAGCTTAAGTAGCCGGACAGGGCCAGATACGCAGTATTTT
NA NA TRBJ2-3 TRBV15 CATSSTRTSTDTQYF TGTGCCACCAGCTCGACCAGAACTAGCACAGATACGCAGTATTTT
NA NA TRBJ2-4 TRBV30 CAWSVRLDQYF TGTGCCTGGAGTGTAAGGCTAGATCAGTACTTC
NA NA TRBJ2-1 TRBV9 CASSSLKTPRAQQFF TGTGCCAGCAGCTCATTGAAGACTCCCCGGGCTCAGCAGTTCTTC
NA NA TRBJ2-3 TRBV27 CASSYEDNGTDTQYF TGTGCCAGCAGTTATGAGGATAATGGGACAGATACGCAGTATTTT
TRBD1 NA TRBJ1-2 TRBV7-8 CASSTTRTGSWMSGYTF TGTGCCAGCAGCACCACCCGGACAGGGAGTTGGATGAGTGGCTACACCTTC
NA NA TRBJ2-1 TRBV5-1 CASSFSGGTGNEQFF TGCGCCAGCAGCTTCAGTGGAGGGACGGGGAATGAGCAGTTCTTC
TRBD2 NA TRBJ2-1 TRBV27 CASSQGLAVVNEQFF TGTGCCAGTAGTCAGGGACTAGCTGTCGTTAATGAGCAGTTCTTC
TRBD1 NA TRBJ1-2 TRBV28 CASSPLGTGGEGYTF TGTGCCAGCAGCCCACTCGGGACAGGGGGTGAAGGCTACACCTTC
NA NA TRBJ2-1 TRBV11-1 CASSPETRGYSEQFF TGTGCCAGCAGCCCAGAGACGCGGGGTTACAGTGAGCAGTTCTTC
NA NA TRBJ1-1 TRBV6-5 CASSYLHRGNTEAFF TGTGCCAGCAGTTACTTGCATCGGGGTAACACTGAAGCTTTCTTT
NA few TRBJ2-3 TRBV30 CAWSRQDTDTQYF TGTGCCTGGAGCCGACAAGACACAGATACGCAGTATTTT
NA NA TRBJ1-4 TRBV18 CASSQELNEKLFF TGTGCCAGCTCACAGGAACTTAATGAAAAACTGTTTTTT
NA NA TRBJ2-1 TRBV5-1 CASSLGGKAYNEQFF TGCGCCAGCAGCTTGGGGGGTAAGGCCTACAATGAGCAGTTCTTC
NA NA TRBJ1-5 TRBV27 CASSLQNNQPQHF TGTGCCAGCAGTTTACAGAACAATCAGCCCCAGCATTTT
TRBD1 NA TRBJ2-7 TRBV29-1 CSVEGARGQAYEQYF TGCAGCGTTGAAGGTGCCAGGGGGCAGGCCTACGAGCAGTACTTC
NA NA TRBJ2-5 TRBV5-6 CASRQNLGLGTQYF TGTGCCAGCAGGCAGAACTTGGGGCTGGGGACCCAGTACTTC
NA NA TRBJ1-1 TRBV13 CASSLRGGLNTEAFF TGTGCCAGCAGCCTACGCGGGGGGCTGAACACTGAAGCTTTCTTT
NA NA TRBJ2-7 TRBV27 CASSPGLAYEQYF TGTGCCAGCAGTCCAGGGCTGGCCTACGAGCAGTACTTC
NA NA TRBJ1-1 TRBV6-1 CAIDHSSGGDEAFF TGTGCCATCGACCACTCTAGCGGGGGGGATGAAGCTTTCTTT
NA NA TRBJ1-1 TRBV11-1 CASSPGQVNTEAFF TGTGCCAGCAGCCCGGGACAAGTGAACACTGAAGCTTTCTTT
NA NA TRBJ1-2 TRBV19 CASSIEQYYGYTF TGTGCCAGTAGTATCGAACAGTACTATGGCTACACCTTC
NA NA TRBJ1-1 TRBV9 CASSEIAVGMNTEAFF TGTGCCAGCAGCGAAATCGCCGTGGGCATGAACACTGAAGCTTTCTTT
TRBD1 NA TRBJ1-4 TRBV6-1 CASSSGTGGYEKLFF TGTGCCAGCAGCTCCGGGACAGGGGGATATGAAAAACTGTTTTTT
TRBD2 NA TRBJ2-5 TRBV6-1 CATAGTSRETQYF TGTGCCACCGCCGGGACTAGCAGGGAGACCCAGTACTTC
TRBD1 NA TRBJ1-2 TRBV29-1 CSVENRGIWGYTF TGCAGCGTTGAGAACAGGGGGATCTGGGGCTACACCTTC
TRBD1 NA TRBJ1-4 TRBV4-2 CASSHTGQLDEKLFF TGTGCCAGCAGCCACACGGGACAGTTAGATGAAAAACTGTTTTTT
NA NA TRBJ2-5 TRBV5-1 CASSLRSRLETQYF TGCGCCAGCAGCTTGCGTAGTAGACTCGAGACCCAGTACTTC
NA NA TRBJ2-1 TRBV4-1 CASSPKGAEQFF TGCGCCAGCAGCCCAAAAGGTGCTGAGCAGTTCTTC
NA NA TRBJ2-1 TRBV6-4 CASSTGMHNEQFF TGTGCCAGCAGCACAGGGATGCACAATGAGCAGTTCTTC
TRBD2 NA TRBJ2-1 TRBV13 CASSPRGGRGNNEQFF TGTGCCAGCAGCCCCCGGGGCGGGAGGGGAAACAATGAGCAGTTCTTC
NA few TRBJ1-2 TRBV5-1 CASSSPDSSNYGYTF TGCGCCAGCAGCTCCCCAGACAGCTCTAACTATGGCTACACCTTC
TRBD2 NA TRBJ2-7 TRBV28 CASGPYSGTSYEQYF TGTGCCAGCGGTCCTTATAGCGGGACCTCCTACGAGCAGTACTTC
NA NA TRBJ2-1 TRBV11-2 CASTPFSYEQFF TGTGCCAGCACCCCCTTTTCGTATGAGCAGTTCTTC
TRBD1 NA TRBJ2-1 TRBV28 CASSSRDRVLYEQFF TGTGCCAGCAGTTCCCGGGACAGGGTATTATATGAGCAGTTCTTC
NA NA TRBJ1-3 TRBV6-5 CASSSSRQVGNTIYF TGTGCCAGCAGTTCCTCTAGACAGGTTGGAAACACCATATATTTT
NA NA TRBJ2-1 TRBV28 CASSLSDEQFF TGTGCCAGCAGTCTATCTGATGAGCAGTTCTTC
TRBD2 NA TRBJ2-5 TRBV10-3 CASRGLAGGVETQYF TGTGCCTCCCGGGGACTAGCGGGAGGGGTAGAGACCCAGTACTTC
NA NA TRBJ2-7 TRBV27 CASSPIDRSYEQYF TGTGCCAGCAGTCCCATCGACAGATCCTACGAGCAGTACTTC